The entry below gives a single T cell receptor (beta chain) sequence along with its context. What it binds is not known. This specimen belongs to a study of tumor-infiltrating lymphocytes in localized non-small cell lung cancer. Overall study context: Each patient gave resected tumor and non-adjacent uninvolved lung tissue. Broader study findings: T-cell fraction did not differ between immunotypes IM1 and IM2. No link was found between tumor T-cell fraction and recurrence-free survival. Available tissue quantity limited TCR sequencing to a patient subset.

Deletions cut 2 bases from V and 5 bases from J, with 12 bases between. CDR3 length equals 14 residues. Germline loops: CDR1 MNHEY, CDR2 SVGAGI. Only in-frame clones appear in the TCRdb table, and some are missing; sequencing was by immunoSEQ multiplex PCR. The sample has about 15,000 clones, more than 65% seen once; the top ten hold 4.1%. Sequencing input: lung tumor tissue. The chain links TRBV6-5 to TRBJ1-2; weak D call: TRBD1 (5 bases). The TCR originated in a human donor with non-small cell lung cancer. CDR3: CASSYQEQGYGYTF. The CDR3 nucleotides are TGTGCCAGCAGTTACCAGGAGCAGGGATATGGCTACACCTTC.